This T cell receptor (beta chain) was retrieved from a study of stem cell transplantation in POMP-related autoinflammatory disease. Only in-frame clones appear in the TCRdb table, and some are missing; sequencing was by immunoSEQ multiplex PCR. The data contain some 68,000 clones, roughly 90% of them singletons. V gave up 8 bases and J gave up 5 bases, with 13 bases separating them. CDR1 and CDR2 from the germline V gene are ENHRY and SYGVKD. The CDR3 runs 12 residues. V usage is TRBV10-3 and J usage is TRBJ2-7; D might be TRBD1 (6 bases). The TCR originated in a human patient with POMP-related autoinflammation and immune dysregulation (PRAID). These T cells may partly come from the graft donor. Specimen: CD4+ T cells from PBMCs, collected after stem cell transplantation. For the CDR3, the DNA is TGTGCCATCGGGCGGACAGAAGACGAGCAGTACTTC. Its protein is CAIGRTEDEQYF.